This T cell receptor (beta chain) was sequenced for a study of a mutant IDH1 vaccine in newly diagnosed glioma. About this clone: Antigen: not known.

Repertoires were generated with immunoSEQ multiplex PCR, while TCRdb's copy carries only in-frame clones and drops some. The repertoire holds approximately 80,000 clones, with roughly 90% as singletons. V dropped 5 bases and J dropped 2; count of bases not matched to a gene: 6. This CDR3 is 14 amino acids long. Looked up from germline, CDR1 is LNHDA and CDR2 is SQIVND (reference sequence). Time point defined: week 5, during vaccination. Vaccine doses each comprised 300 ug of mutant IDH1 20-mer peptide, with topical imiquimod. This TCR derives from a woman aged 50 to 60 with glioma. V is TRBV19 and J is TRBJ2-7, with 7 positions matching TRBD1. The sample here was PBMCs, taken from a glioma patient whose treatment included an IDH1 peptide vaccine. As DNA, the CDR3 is TGTGCCAGTAGTCCCGGAACAGGGGCCTACGAGCAGTACTTC. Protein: CASSPGTGAYEQYF.